This entry describes one T cell receptor beta chain. Its cognate antigen is unknown. This sample was taken from a study of OX40 agonist ivuxolimab in advanced cancers. CDR3 length: 14 residues. The germline CDR1 and CDR2 sequences are SGHRS and YFSETQ. The V segment lost 0 bases and the J segment 6 bases; nucleotides outside the gene matches: 1. Only in-frame clones appear in the TCRdb table, and some are missing; sequencing was by immunoSEQ multiplex PCR. The repertoire includes 80,000 to 95,000 clones, roughly 88% of them detected once, and roughly 0.64% sits in the top ten. Whole-study findings and limits: At doses 0.1 to 3.0 mg/kg, CD4+ and CD8+ clones expanded.

Sequencing was performed on CD4+ or CD8+ T cells sorted from blood, taken in a trial of the OX40 agonist ivuxolimab. This TCR came from an adult with an advanced solid tumor such as melanoma, head and neck, liver or kidney cancer. This chain links TRBV5-1 with TRBJ2-1; TRBD2 aligns across 9 bases. CDR3 protein: CASSLASGTNEQFF. CDR3 nucleotides: TGCGCCAGCAGCTTGGCTAGCGGGACCAATGAGCAGTTCTTC. The entire variable domain, with the rest obtained from reference TRBV5-1 and TRBJ2-1, is as follows: KAGVTQTPRYLIKTRGQQVTLSCSPISGHRSVSWYQQTPGQGLQFLFEYFSETQRNKGNFPGRFSGRQFSNSRSEMNVSTLELGDSALYLCASSLASGTNEQFFGPGTRLTVL.